This TCR beta chain was captured by sequencing in a study of OX40 agonist ivuxolimab in advanced cancers. The method was immunoSEQ multiplex PCR; TCRdb's version includes in-frame clones alone and lacks a portion of them. The top ten hold approximately 1.1% of the sample, which has tens of thousands of clones, roughly 89% seen once. The germline V gene encodes CDR1 SGDLS and CDR2 YYNGEE. The CDR3 extends over 15 amino acids. V shed 0 bases and J shed 6 bases, with 15 bases lying between them. Whole-study findings and limits: Partial responders dosed at 0.1-3.0 mg/kg displayed clonal expansion ranking among the lowest.

Turning to this clone: Its antigen is undetermined.

Sequences were derived from CD4+ or CD8+ T cells sorted from blood, sampled in a trial of the OX40 agonist ivuxolimab. The clonotype comes from an adult with an advanced solid tumor such as melanoma, head and neck, liver or kidney cancer. The chain uses TRBV9 and TRBJ2-5; a weak D match, TRBD1 (5 bases). The CDR3 here is CASSVGGTGYKTQYF. CDR3 bases: TGTGCCAGCAGCGTAGGGGGAACAGGTTACAAGACCCAGTACTTC.